The clone carrying this T cell receptor (beta chain) occurred many times. Its specificity is not known. This entry belongs to a study of T cells in Graves' hyperthyroidism and ophthalmopathy. The study's findings and limits: Most thyroid clonotypes expanded above 0.001 were also detected in blood.

The germline CDR1 and CDR2 sequences are SGHAT and FQNNGV. This CDR3 is 13 amino acids long. V was pared by 8 bases and J by 9 bases, with 14 bases between. Exclusion of a patient resulted from uncontrolled infection, other autoimmune disease, pregnancy or lactation. Blood from later-ophthalmopathy patients was taken at first hyperthyroidism diagnosis. RNA transcripts were the template for amplifying TCR beta CDR3 regions. The TCR CDR3 was amplified in a first-round RT-PCR using the HTBI primer set. TCRdb re-called the multiplex PCR reads with MiXCR, one entry per CDR3 protein. The table includes about 720,000 distinct CDR3 sequences, roughly a sixth detected once.

The sample comprised blood. The chain carries TRBV11-2 and TRBJ1-6; a possible D gene is TRBD1 (5 bases). This clonotype was obtained from a woman in her forties or fifties with Graves' hyperthyroidism that later progressed to Graves' ophthalmopathy. The CDR3 protein is CASLAGKGSPLHF. The DNA of the CDR3 is TGTGCCAGCTTAGCAGGGAAGGGTTCACCCCTCCACTTT.